This entry describes one T cell receptor (beta chain). The data were taken from a study of blood T cell repertoires in COVID-19. Study at large: Samples came from the United States, Italy and Spain, spanning acute and convalescent COVID-19. From T cells, B-cell-depleted T cells, or PBMCs came the material, which was cDNA or gDNA.

Seattle cases were enrolled at active infection and followed longitudinally. How the authors handled the data: Reference gene primer amplification gave estimated nucleated cell counts. Here immunoSEQ multiplex PCR was the method, and the copy in TCRdb shows in-frame clones only, minus some. The DNA was the basis for D and trimming; V, J and clone size are from that table. There are 200,000 to 250,000 clones in the sample; about 93% occur only once, and 0.83% lies in the top ten. The ends lost 0 bases at V and 6 bases at J; junction bases unmatched: 3. CDR3 length: 14 amino acids. Looked up from germline, CDR1 is MNHEY and CDR2 is SVGAGI.

The material sequenced was peripheral blood. The chain is built from TRBV6-5 and TRBJ2-7; 9 bases match TRBD1. This clonotype originated in a man aged 25 to 40 with COVID-19, enrolled during active disease. The DNA for the CDR3 is TGTGCCAGCAGTTACTCGGGGACAGGGAGCGAGCAGTACTTC. Protein product: CASSYSGTGSEQYF.